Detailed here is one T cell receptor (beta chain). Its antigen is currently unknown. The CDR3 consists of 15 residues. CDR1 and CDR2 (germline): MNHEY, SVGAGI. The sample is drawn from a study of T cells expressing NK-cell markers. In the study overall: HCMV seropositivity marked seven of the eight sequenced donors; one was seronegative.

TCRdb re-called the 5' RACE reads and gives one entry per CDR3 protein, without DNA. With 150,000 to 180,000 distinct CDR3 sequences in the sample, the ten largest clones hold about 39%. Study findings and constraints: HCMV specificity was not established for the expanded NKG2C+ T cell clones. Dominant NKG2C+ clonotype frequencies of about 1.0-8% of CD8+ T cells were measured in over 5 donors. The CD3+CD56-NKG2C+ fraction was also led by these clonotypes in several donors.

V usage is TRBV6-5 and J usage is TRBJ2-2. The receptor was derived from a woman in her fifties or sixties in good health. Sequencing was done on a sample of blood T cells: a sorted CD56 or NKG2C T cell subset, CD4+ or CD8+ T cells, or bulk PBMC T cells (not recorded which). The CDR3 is CASSLLVGNTGELFF.